The entry below gives a single T cell receptor beta chain sequence along with its context. Its antigen is unknown. Within one base of it there is no much larger clone, and no base qualities were kept. These data are taken from a study of control samples from healthy donors and cancer patients (TCRdb year 2020). The method behind the library was the immunoSEQ multiplex PCR assay. TCRdb obtained this table from immuneACCESS and retained in-frame rearrangements with V and J assigned. These tables miss some clones; where compared with another copy, unresolved V genes account for less than half of the shortfall, and the remainder is unexplained. The sample has tens of thousands of clones on record, roughly 86% of them singletons. The ten top clones hold 20% of the sample. The cysteine opens and the phenylalanine closes a CDR3 of 15 amino acids. This entry keeps only the CDR3 DNA: 45 bases, framed from base 1. Taken from the germline V gene (reference sequence), the CDR1 and CDR2 loops are LNHDA and SQIVND. At the junction V is shortened by 5 bases and J by 4 bases, with 14 bases in between.

The TCR sequence derives from a man aged 50 to 59 in good health. Material: blood. This receptor chain uses TRBV19 and TRBJ2-2; the D call could be TRBD1 or TRBD2, with each sharing 5 bases. The DNA sequence is given as TGTGCCAGTAGTCCGGGACGTGCGAGCACCGGGGAGCTGTTTTTT. This is translated as CASSPGRASTGELFF.